These 11 T cell receptor beta chains share one sample of origin, sequenced in a study of blood T cell repertoires in COVID-19. TCRdb's copy holds only in-frame clones and misses some; the assay was immunoSEQ multiplex PCR. The sample yields 150,000 to 200,000 clones, roughly 80% seen once. The material sequenced was peripheral blood. The receptors originated from a woman aged 80 or over with COVID-19, enrolled during active disease.

Only one count was recorded for this clone. V and J are TRBV11-2 and TRBJ2-5; 10 nucleotides agree with TRBD1. Germline CDR1 SGHAT, CDR2 FQNNGV. J lost 6 bases, V lost 4 bases, and 5 bases had no gene match. The CDR3 runs to 14 residues. In DNA, the CDR3 is TGTGCCAGCAGCTCGACAGGGGGCTCGCAGACCCAGTACTTC. Its protein is CASSSTGGSQTQYF.

The J gene is TRBJ2-3, the V gene TRBV5-1; TRBD2 matches at 10 bases. The CDR3 loop spans 16 amino acids. J lost 0 bases, V lost 4 bases, and 5 bases had no gene match. From germline, CDR1 is SGHRS and CDR2 YFSETQ. The CDR3 nucleotides read TGCGCCAGCAGCATGCTAGCGGGAGTGAGCACAGATACGCAGTATTTT. It translates to CASSMLAGVSTDTQYF.

This clone was counted once. J is TRBJ2-1 and V is TRBV19; TRBD2 might be the D (6 bases). V lost 4 bases to trimming and J lost 2 bases, with 12 bases between them. Per the germline V gene, CDR1 is LNHDA and CDR2 is SQIVND (reference sequence). This CDR3 contains 15 residues. The CDR3 DNA follows: TGTGCCAGTAGTACCACTCTAGCGACCTACAATGAGCAGTTCTTC. Translation: CASSTTLATYNEQFF.

The chain has TRBV2 and TRBJ1-1; D gene uncertain. Trimming removed 5 bases at V and 9 bases at J, with 13 bases between. Germline V gene data show CDR1 as SNHLY and CDR2 as FYNNEI. The CDR3 is made up of 12 amino acids. This CDR3 is CASSLTGSQAFF. The CDR3 DNA follows: TGTGCCAGCAGTCTAACCGGGTCCCAAGCTTTCTTT.

CDR3 residues: CASSGQRYNEQFF. In nucleotides, the CDR3 is TGTGCCAGCTCGGGACAGAGATACAATGAGCAGTTCTTC. The V and J genes are TRBV18 and TRBJ2-1; 7 bases match TRBD1. V was pared by 6 bases and J by 4 bases, with 3 bases of the junction left unmatched. Germline V gene data show CDR1 as KGHSH and CDR2 as LQKENI. The CDR3 runs 13 residues.

Comments on this clone: Other DNA sequences from this sample encode an identical CDR3 as well. The genes are TRBV28 and TRBJ2-2, with D unresolved. The V gene lost 3 bases and the J gene lost 1 base, with 6 bases spanning the gap. Germline V lookup: CDR1 MDHEN, CDR2 SYDVKM. The CDR3 spans 14 residues. DNA of the CDR3: TGTGCCAGCAGTTTGACGGGGAACACCGGGGAGCTGTTTTTT. Protein: CASSLTGNTGELFF.

Only one count was recorded for this clone. The V and J genes are TRBV29-1 and TRBJ2-1; D not certain. This CDR3 is built from 13 residues. V was clipped by 2 bases and J by 6 bases, with 11 bases between them. CDR1 is SQVTM, CDR2 ANQGSEA, per germline. CDR3 coding DNA: TGCAGCGTTGAATATGTTGGCTCCAATGAGCAGTTCTTC. Encoded protein: CSVEYVGSNEQFF.

The chain is built from TRBV5-1 and TRBJ1-1, with TRBD1 matching over 10 bases. Losses at the gene ends were 5 bases for V and 5 bases for J; bases not matched to a gene: 6. The CDR3 loop spans 14 amino acids. Looked up from germline, CDR1 is SGHRS and CDR2 is YFSETQ. CDR3 sequence reads: CASRDRTGGTEAFF. The CDR3, as DNA: TGCGCCAGCAGGGATCGGACAGGGGGTACTGAAGCTTTCTTT.

The CDR3 region is CASSYRTGGEGRAFF. CDR3 in DNA: TGTGCCAGCAGTTATCGGACAGGGGGGGAGGGCCGAGCTTTCTTT. This chain links TRBV6-6 with TRBJ1-1, with TRBD1 matching 10 bases. CDR3 length: 15 amino acids. Germline V CDR1 and CDR2: MNHNY, SVGAGI (reference sequence). The V segment lost 3 bases and the J segment 10 bases; nucleotides outside the gene matches: 11.

The chain has TRBV28 and TRBJ2-2; 7 bases line up with TRBD2. The trim removed 3 bases at V and 13 bases at J, leaving 14 bases unmatched. The CDR3 runs 15 residues. Germline loops: CDR1 MDHEN, CDR2 SYDVKM. CDR3 residues: CASSFGGLRNWGLFF. The CDR3 DNA reads as TGTGCCAGCAGTTTCGGGGGACTACGAAACTGGGGGCTGTTTTTT.

This chain connects TRBV11-3 to TRBJ2-7, with D hard to call. CDR1 SGHNT and CDR2 YENEEA come from the germline V gene. The CDR3 contains 15 residues. V lost 0 bases to trimming and J lost 3 bases, with 12 bases between them. In DNA form, the CDR3 reads TGTGCCAGCAGCTTAGATCCGTCGAGAAACTACGAGCAGTACTTC. Translating gives CASSLDPSRNYEQYF.